The present TCR beta chain was sequenced within a study of PD-L1 blockade in urothelial cancer (dated by TCRdb to 2015 to 2018). Notes on the research overall: About 90% of the roughly 29 patients were identified as males with urothelial cancer of bladder origin, and a prior smoking history was reported by 18 of 29 patients. The study was an exploratory multi-omic analysis of somatic, immune and clinical correlates of response to PD-L1 blockade with atezolizumab in urothelial cancer. Durable clinical benefit was defined as progression-free survival longer than 6 months, and TCR features were also tested against progression-free and overall survival. Pretreatment blood TCR-seq was available for 30 or so patients, at least one posttreatment blood collection was obtained for some 24 patients, and tumor TCR-seq was available for some 24 patients. Pretreatment tumor samples and matched peripheral blood, collected serially before and after atezolizumab treatment, underwent TCR sequencing. Blood samples were analyzed at two time points: 3 weeks after treatment start (second dose) and 6 weeks after treatment start. Durable clinical benefit was achieved by nine patients but not by the remaining 20. A median of around 150,000 T cells and approximately 83,000 unique TCRs was obtained from blood samples, and a median clonality of around 0.08 was observed. Whole exome sequencing and RNA sequencing of pretreatment tumors were performed alongside TCR sequencing in the same patients. Patients had an ECOG performance status of 0 or 1 and had received between 0 and 3 prior chemotherapy regimens. Overall study outcomes, separate from this receptor: Small sample size (n of about 30) and many exploratory analyses mean the results are intended to be hypothesis-generating. A pretreatment peripheral blood TCR clonality below the median was linked to improved progression-free and overall survival. Among patients with durable benefit, tumor-associated TCR clones showed greater expansion in peripheral blood 3 weeks after treatment started (n ≈ 23, p = 0.022).

Taken with the paper, the label for time point translates to: pretreatment peripheral blood. The Qiagen DNeasy Blood extraction kit was used to purify genomic DNA from total PBMCs and from tumor samples. PBMCs were collected pretreatment and during treatment and were isolated and stored as previously described. In the case of this clone: Its cognate antigen has yet to be identified. Base quality data are lacking; no much larger clone is found one base away.

The trim is 0 bases for V and 4 bases for J, with a gap of 12 bases between the germline ends. CDR1 and CDR2 were assigned from the germline V gene (reference sequence) as SGHKS and YYEKEE. Inclusive of the bounding cysteine and phenylalanine, the CDR3 is 15 residues long. The retained sequence is limited to the CDR3, 45 bases, with the frame set at the first base. Each PCR received spiked-in synthetic TCR analog templates so that absolute template abundance could be estimated from read counts. The immunoSEQ assay was used to amplify TCRbeta CDR3 regions from genomic DNA with bias-controlled V and J gene primers. Sequencing of rearranged TCRbeta segments was done at approximately 20X coverage. On the authors' methods: Sequencing errors were corrected by clustering, and CDR3s were annotated against IMGT so that V, D and J genes could be assigned. Out-of-frame and stop-codon sequences were excluded, and only productive TCRbeta rearrangements were used in downstream analyses. To compute clonality, Shannon entropy was normalized by the log of the number of unique productive sequences and then subtracted from one. Fisher's exact test with Benjamini-Hochberg correction, using a cutoff of adjusted p below 0.01, was how clones that differed between time points or between blood and tumor were identified. TCRdb retrieved this table from immuneACCESS and kept in-frame rearrangements only. Not all clones are present; in checked studies, unresolved V genes account for under half, and no reason is known for the remainder. That table furnishes V, J and clone size, whereas the DNA furnished D and trimming. The sample contains around 43,000 clones, roughly 84% of them found a single time. The ten largest make up around 25% of the sample.

Source: PBMCs, taken around atezolizumab (anti-PD-L1) treatment. Here the chain combines TRBV5-5 and TRBJ2-3; the D gene is perhaps TRBD1, from 5 matching bases. This TCR was recovered from a donor aged 40 or over with urothelial cancer. The CDR3 protein is CASSLGGWGPDTQYF. The nucleotides read TGTGCCAGCAGCTTGGGGGGTTGGGGCCCAGATACGCAGTATTTT. The reference TRBV5-5 and TRBJ2-3 proteins fill in what lies around the CDR3, so the full variable domain reads DAGVTQSPTHLIKTRGQQVTLRCSPISGHKSVSWYQQVLGQGPQFIFQYYEKEERGRGNFPDRFSARQFPNYSSELNVNALLLGDSALYLCASSLGGWGPDTQYFGPGTRLTVL.